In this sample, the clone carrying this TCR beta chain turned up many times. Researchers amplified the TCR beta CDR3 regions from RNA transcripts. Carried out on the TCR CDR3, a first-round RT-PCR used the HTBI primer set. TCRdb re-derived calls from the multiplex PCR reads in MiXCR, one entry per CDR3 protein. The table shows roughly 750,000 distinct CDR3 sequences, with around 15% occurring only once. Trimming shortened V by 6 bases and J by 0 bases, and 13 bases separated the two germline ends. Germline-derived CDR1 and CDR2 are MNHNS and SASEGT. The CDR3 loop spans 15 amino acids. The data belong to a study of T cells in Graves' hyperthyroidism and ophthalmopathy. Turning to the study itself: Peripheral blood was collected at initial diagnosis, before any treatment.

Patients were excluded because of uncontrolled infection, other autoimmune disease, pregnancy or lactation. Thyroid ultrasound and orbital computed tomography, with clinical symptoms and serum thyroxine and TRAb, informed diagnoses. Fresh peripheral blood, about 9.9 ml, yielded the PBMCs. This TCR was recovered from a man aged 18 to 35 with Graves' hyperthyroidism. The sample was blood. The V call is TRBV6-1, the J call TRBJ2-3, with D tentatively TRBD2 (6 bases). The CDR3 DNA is TGTGCCAGCAGGGTAGCGGAGGATAGCACAGATACGCAGTATTTT. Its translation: CASRVAEDSTDTQYF.